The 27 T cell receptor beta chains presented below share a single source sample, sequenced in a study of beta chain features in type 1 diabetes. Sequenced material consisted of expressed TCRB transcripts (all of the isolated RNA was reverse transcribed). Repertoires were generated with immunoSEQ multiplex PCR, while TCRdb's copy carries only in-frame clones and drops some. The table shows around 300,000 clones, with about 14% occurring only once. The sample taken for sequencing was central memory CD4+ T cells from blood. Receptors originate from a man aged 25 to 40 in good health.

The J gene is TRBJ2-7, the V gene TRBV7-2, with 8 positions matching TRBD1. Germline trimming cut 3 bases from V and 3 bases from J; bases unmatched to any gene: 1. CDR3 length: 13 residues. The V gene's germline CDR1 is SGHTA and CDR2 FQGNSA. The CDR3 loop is CASSLGQVYEQYF. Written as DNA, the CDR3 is TGTGCCAGCAGCTTGGGACAGGTCTACGAGCAGTACTTC.

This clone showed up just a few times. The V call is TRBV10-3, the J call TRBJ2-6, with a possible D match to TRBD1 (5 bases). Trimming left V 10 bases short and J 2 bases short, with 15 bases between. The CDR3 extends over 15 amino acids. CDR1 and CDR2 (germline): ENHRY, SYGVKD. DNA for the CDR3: TGTGCCAGCAGGGCCGAGGCGGCTGGGGCCAACGTCCTGACTTTC. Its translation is CASRAEAAGANVLTF.

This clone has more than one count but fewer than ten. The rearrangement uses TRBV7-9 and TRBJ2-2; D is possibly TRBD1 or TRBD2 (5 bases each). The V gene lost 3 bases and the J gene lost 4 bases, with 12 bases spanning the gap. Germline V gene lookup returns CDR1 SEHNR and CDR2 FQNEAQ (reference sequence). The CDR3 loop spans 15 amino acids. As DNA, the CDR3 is TGTGCCAGCAGCTTCCCCAGGGCGGGCACCGGGGAGCTGTTTTTT. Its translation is CASSFPRAGTGELFF.

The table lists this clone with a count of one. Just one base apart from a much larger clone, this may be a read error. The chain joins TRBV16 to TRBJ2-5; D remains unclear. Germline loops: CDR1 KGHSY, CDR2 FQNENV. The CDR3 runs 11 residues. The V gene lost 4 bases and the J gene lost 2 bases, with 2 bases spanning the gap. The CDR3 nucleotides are TGTGCCAGCAGCCTACAAGAGACCCAGTACTTC. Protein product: CASSLQETQYF.

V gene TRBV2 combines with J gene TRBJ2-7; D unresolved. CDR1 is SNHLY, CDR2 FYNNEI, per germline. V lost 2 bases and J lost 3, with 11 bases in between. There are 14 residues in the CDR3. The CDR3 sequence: CASSEREGFYEQYF. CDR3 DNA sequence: TGTGCCAGCAGTGAAAGGGAAGGGTTCTACGAGCAGTACTTC.

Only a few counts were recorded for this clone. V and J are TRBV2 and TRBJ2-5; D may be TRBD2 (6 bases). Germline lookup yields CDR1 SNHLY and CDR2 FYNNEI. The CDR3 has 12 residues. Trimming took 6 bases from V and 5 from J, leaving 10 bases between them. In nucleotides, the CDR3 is TGTGCCAGCAGCGCGGCGGGGGAGACCCAGTACTTC. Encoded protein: CASSAAGETQYF.

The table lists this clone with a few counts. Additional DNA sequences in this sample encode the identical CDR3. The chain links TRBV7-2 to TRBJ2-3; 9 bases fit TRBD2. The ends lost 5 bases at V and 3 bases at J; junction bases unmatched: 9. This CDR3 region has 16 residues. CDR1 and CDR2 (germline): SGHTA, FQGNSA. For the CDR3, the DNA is TGTGCCAGCAGCCTTAGCGGGGGCGTTGGGACAGATACGCAGTATTTT. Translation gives CASSLSGGVGTDTQYF.

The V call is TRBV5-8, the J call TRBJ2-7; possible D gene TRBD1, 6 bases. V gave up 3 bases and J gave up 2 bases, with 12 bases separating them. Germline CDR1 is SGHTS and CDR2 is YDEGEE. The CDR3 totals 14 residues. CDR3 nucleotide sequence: TGTGCCAGCAGCTGGGGGACATCCACCTACGAGCAGTACGTC. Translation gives CASSWGTSTYEQYV.

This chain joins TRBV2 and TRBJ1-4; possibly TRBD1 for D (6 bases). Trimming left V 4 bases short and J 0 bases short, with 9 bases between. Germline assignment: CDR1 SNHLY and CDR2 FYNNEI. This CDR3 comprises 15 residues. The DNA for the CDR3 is TGTGCCAGCAGTGTCAGGGGTGCAACTAATGAAAAACTGTTTTTT. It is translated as CASSVRGATNEKLFF.

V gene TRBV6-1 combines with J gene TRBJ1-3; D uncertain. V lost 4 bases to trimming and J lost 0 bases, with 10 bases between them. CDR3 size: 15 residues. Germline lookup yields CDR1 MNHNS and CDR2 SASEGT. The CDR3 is CASSAYLSSGNTIYF. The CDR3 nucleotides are TGTGCCAGCAGTGCCTACTTAAGCTCTGGAAACACCATATATTTT.

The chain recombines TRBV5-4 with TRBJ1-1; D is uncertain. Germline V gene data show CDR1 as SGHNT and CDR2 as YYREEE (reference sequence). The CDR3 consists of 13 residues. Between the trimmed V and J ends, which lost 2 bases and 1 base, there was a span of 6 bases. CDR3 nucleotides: TGTGCCAGCAGCTTAGAGTGGAACACTGAAGCTTTCTTT. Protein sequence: CASSLEWNTEAFF.

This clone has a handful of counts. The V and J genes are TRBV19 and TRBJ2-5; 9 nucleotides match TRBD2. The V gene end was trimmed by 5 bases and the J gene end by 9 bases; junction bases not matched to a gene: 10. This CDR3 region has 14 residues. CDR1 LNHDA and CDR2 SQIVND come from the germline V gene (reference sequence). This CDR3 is CASSDSGGLGAQYF. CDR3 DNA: TGTGCCAGTAGTGATAGCGGGGGCCTCGGGGCCCAGTACTTC.

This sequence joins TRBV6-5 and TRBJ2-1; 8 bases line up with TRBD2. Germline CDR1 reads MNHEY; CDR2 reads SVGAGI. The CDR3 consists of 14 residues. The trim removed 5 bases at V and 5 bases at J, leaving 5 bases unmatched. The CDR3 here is CASSETSGHNEQFF. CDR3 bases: TGTGCCAGCAGTGAAACTAGCGGCCACAATGAGCAGTTCTTC.

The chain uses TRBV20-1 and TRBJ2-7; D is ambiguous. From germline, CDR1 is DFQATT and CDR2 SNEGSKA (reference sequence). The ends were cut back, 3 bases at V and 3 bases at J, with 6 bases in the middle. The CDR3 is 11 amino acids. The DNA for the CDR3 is TGCAGTGCTAGGTCGGTCTACGAGCAGTACTTC. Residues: CSARSVYEQYF.

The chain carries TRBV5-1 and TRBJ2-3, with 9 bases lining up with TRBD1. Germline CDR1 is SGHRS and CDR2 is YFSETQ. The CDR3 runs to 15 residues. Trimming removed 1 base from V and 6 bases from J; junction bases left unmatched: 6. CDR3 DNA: TGCGCCAGCAGCTTGCTAGGGACAGGGATGGATACGCAGTATTTT. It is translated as CASSLLGTGMDTQYF.

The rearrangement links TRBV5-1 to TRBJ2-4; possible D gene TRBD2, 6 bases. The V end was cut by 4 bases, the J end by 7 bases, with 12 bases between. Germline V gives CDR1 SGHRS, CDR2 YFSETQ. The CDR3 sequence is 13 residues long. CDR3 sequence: CASSPGTVNIQYF. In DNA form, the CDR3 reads TGCGCCAGCAGCCCCGGGACTGTTAACATTCAGTACTTC.

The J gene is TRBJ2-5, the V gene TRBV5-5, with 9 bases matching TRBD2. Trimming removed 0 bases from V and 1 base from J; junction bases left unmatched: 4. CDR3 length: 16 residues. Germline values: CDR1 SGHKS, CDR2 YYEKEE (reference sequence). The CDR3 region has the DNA TGTGCCAGCAGCTTGGGCGCTAGCGGGGCCCAAGAGACCCAGTACTTC. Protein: CASSLGASGAQETQYF.

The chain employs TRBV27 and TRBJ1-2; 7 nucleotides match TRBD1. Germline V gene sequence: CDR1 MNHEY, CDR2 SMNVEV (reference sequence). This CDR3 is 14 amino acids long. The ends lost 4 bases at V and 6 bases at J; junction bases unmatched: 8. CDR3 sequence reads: CASSSLRQGHGYTF. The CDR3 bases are TGTGCCAGCAGTTCCCTTAGACAGGGACATGGCTACACCTTC.

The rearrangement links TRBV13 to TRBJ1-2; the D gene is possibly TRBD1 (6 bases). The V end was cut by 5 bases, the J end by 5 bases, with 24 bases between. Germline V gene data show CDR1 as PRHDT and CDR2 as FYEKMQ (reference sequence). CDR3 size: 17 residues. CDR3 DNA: TGTGCCAGCAGCCCGAGAACCTGGGACACCCCGGGGTATGGCTACACCTTC. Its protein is CASSPRTWDTPGYGYTF.

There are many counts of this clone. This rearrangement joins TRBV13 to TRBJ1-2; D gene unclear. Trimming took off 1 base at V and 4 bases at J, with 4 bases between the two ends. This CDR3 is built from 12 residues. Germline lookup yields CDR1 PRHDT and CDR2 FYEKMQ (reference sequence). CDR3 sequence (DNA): TGTGCCAGCAGCTTAGCCGGCTATGGCTACACCTTC. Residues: CASSLAGYGYTF. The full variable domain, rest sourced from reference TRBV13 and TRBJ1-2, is AAGVIQSPRHLIKEKRETATLKCYPIPRHDTVYWYQQGPGQDPQFLISFYEKMQSDKGSIPDRFSAQQFSDYHSELNMSSLELGDSALYFCASSLAGYGYTFGSGTRLTVV.

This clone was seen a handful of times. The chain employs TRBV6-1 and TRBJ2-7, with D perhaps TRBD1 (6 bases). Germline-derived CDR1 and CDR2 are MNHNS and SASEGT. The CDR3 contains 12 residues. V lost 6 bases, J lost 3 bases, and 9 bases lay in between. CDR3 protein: CASSIQGYEQYV. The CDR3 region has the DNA TGTGCCAGCAGCATACAGGGCTACGAGCAGTACGTC.

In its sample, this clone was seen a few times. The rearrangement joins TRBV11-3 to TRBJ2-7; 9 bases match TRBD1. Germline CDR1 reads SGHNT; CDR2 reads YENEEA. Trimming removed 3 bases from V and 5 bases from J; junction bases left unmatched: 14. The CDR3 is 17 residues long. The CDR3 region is CASSLDRGFSDSDEQYF. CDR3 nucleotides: TGTGCCAGCAGCTTGGACAGGGGTTTCTCGGATTCGGACGAGCAGTACTTC.

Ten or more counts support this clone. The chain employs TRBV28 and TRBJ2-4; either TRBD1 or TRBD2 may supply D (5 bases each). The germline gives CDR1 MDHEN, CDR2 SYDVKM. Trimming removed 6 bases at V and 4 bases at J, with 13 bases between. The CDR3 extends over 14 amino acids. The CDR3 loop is CASSLGTHKNIQYF. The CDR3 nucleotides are TGTGCCAGCAGCCTCGGGACCCATAAAAACATTCAGTACTTC.

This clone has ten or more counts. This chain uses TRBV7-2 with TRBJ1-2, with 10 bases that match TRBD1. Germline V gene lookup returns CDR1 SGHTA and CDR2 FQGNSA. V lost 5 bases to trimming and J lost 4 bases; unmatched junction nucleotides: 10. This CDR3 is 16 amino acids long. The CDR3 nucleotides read TGTGCCAGCAGCCCACTCGGGACAGGGGCGATCTATGGCTACACCTTC. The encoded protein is CASSPLGTGAIYGYTF.

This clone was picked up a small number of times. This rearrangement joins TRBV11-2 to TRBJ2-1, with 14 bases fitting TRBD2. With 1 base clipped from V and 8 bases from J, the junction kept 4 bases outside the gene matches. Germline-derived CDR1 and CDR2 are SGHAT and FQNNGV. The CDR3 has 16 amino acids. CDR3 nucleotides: TGTGCCAGCAGCTTAGTGACTAGCGGGAGGGCCTATGAGCAGTTCTTC. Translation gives CASSLVTSGRAYEQFF.

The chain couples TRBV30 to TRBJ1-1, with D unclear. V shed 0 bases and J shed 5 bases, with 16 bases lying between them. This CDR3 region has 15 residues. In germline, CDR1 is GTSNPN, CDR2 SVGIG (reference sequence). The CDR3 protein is CAWSVYVGWETEAFF. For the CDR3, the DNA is TGTGCCTGGAGTGTATATGTAGGTTGGGAGACTGAAGCTTTCTTT.

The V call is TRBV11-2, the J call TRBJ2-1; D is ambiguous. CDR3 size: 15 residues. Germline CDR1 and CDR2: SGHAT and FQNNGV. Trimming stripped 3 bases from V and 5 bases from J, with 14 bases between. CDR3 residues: CASSFNRGLDNEQFF. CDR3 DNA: TGTGCCAGCAGCTTTAACAGAGGCTTAGACAATGAGCAGTTCTTC.